This TCR beta chain was sequenced for a study of cytomegalovirus exposure and HLA in healthy donors. Study outcomes and limitations: Exclusion applied to some V segments, including TRBV6-2 and TRBV6-3, as they were indistinguishable.

Germline CDR1 is SNHLY and CDR2 is FYNNEI. Between the trimmed V and J ends, which lost 7 bases and 5 bases, there was a span of 11 bases. This CDR3 spans 12 amino acids. With respect to this clone: Its specificity is not known.

60 Vbeta and 13 Jbeta primers were used in PCR. Sequencing used immunoSEQ multiplex PCR; TCRdb keeps in-frame clones, though not all of them. The sample records 150,000 to 200,000 clones, 65% to 70% being singletons. The clonotype comes from a woman aged 18-29 years in good health and CMV-seropositive. V and J are TRBV2 and TRBJ2-5; TRBD1 is a possible D gene (5 bases). Sequencing used PBMCs. CDR3 region: CASKGLGETQYF. The CDR3 nucleotides read TGTGCCAGCAAGGGGCTTGGTGAGACCCAGTACTTC.